This T cell receptor beta chain emerged from a study of Ad26.COV2.S vaccination and SARS-CoV-2 variants. Study findings and constraints: Spike-specific TCR breadth in vaccine recipients exceeded that seen in placebo recipients.

A word on this clone: Its specificity is not known.

Generated by immunoSEQ multiplex PCR, the TCRdb table keeps only in-frame clones and is missing some. The sample lists about 420,000 clones; 70% to 90% were seen once. The treatment was: around 19 received Ad26.COV2.S at low or high dose, single or two shots; roughly five received placebo; per-sample allocation not given. Day 63 after the first vaccine or placebo injection was the time point for sampling. A Boston donor was an adult aged 18-55 years. The sequence derives from a person between 18 and 59 years old who received the Ad26.COV2.S COVID-19 vaccine or a placebo. The starting material was peripheral blood, obtained in a trial of Ad26.COV2.S vaccine versus placebo.

CDR3 amino acids: CASSGSLGGRGITDTQYF. The CDR3 DNA reads as TGCGCCAGCAGCGGATCCCTGGGGGGGCGGGGCATCACAGATACGCAGTATTTT. The chain joins TRBV4-3 to TRBJ2-3, with D tentatively TRBD2 (7 bases). The CDR3 length is 18 residues. Deletions cut 5 bases from V and 2 bases from J, with 23 bases between. From germline, CDR1 is LGHNA and CDR2 YSLEER.